This TCR beta chain was retrieved from a study of cytomegalovirus exposure and HLA in healthy donors (dated by TCRdb to between 2016 and 2019). Context from the whole study: In an earlier analysis of approximately 640 of the donors, approximately 300 Gb of sequence data and 117 million unique TCR beta sequences from roughly 180 million T cells were reported. About 280 gigabases of sequencing data and approximately 92 million unique TCR sequences made up an early release that covered several hundred HLA-typed donors. The genetic ancestry cluster associated with self-reported Caucasian donors included 80% to 90% of the approximately 410 genotyped donors. The study aimed to test whether cataloging public T cell receptors could reveal signatures of past pathogen exposure. The T cell repertoires of about 700 subjects were profiled by immunosequencing and related to cytomegalovirus serostatus. Besides the first cohort of 550 to 750 subjects, a separate validation cohort made up of 95 to 150 different subjects was used. The study combined high-throughput TCR immunosequencing, statistical association of individual TCRs with disease status, and machine learning to predict cytomegalovirus infection status. In a later analysis, previously published TCR beta repertoires from roughly 710 donors were re-analyzed and high-resolution HLA genotyping was added so that TCR occurrence patterns could be studied. In the later analysis, no new phenotypic data were used to find candidate immune exposures; instead, reliance was placed on TCR beta sequences and their occurrence across donors. An earlier analysis of 587 of the donors used high-throughput TCR beta sequencing to judge whether each TCR beta V gene segment behaved as functional or pseudogenic. Alongside the repertoire data, information on donor age, sex, ethnicity and CMV serostatus was compiled. In a later genetic analysis, genome-wide SNP genotypes for about 65% of the 666 donors were used, and that subset was treated as a discovery cohort. All discovery cohort repertoires had been generated using a single sequencing platform. HLA typing covered class I and class II loci at four-digit resolution. Typing coverage varied by locus: about 629-640 donors for A, B, C, DRB1 and DQB1; more than 500 for DQA1; more than 600 for DPA1; 450 to 480 for DPB1. A handful of DR-DQ haplotypes were handled as single units for association and clustering because linkage in the cohort was strong. Among about 410 genotyped donors of the cohort, an average of roughly 230,000 unique TCR beta nucleotide sequences was sequenced per donor, of which about 18% were non-productive.

In total, 666 healthy bone marrow donors made up the cohort. At the time of sampling, all cohort members were nominally healthy, though unrecorded immune exposures were likely present. The donor was CMV seronegative and belonged to the group of 350 to 400 seronegative cohort members. A peripheral blood sample was provided by each donor, and peripheral blood mononuclear cells were used for TCR beta sequencing. Genomic DNA extraction from the blood cell samples was performed with the Qiagen DNeasy Blood Extraction Kit. The library was generated by the immunoSEQ multiplex PCR assay. The multiplex PCR relied on a mix of 60 forward primers for TCR Vbeta segments and 13 reverse primers for TCR Jbeta segments. A multiplex PCR assay on genomic DNA amplified the CDR3 region of rearranged TCR beta genes. The Illumina HiSeq System was used to sequence the amplified TCR beta libraries as 87-base-pair reads. The published analysis was carried out like this. A later analysis tallied 80 million to 95 million unique TCR beta chains across the 550 to 850 repertoires, and about 12 million of those chains were shared by two or more donors. A nearest-neighbor algorithm error-corrected the raw reads and collapsed the reads into unique sequences, merging closely related sequences to remove PCR and sequencing errors. V, D and J gene segments were assigned by aligning CDR3 sequences to IMGT reference sequences. For a sequence to be retained, a match of at least six nucleotides to both a V gene segment and a J gene segment was required. Rearrangements were classified as productive when the CDR3 lacked stop codons and remained in frame with V and J, and all other rearrangements were classified as non-productive. CDR3 was defined by IMGT convention, running from the second conserved V-encoded cysteine to the conserved J-encoded phenylalanine. The earlier analysis of fewer than 750 of the donors excluded sequences that lacked an unambiguous match to a single V gene segment. An earlier analysis of a few hundred of the donors called V segments functional above 56.7% productive rearrangements and segregating when the between-donor standard deviation exceeded 5%. A statistical classification framework was developed to diagnose cytomegalovirus status using the catalog of TCR beta chain sequences. In a later analysis, V and J genes were assigned by comparing TCR nucleotide sequences against IMGT/GENE-DB human TR gene sequences. In a later analysis, CDR3 sequences and most-parsimonious VDJ recombination scenarios were assigned using the TCRdist pipeline. In a later analysis, each TCR beta chain was defined by its CDR3 amino acid sequence together with its V-gene family, and reads lacking a unique V-gene family were excluded. In a later analysis, approximately 640 highly shared, low-generation-probability nucleotide sequences were removed to address suspected cross-contamination and a sequencing artifact. In a later analysis, a clonal expansion index for each public chain was calculated from normalized within-repertoire ranks of inferred template counts. In a later analysis, generation probabilities were computed with a VDJ recombination model fitted to out-of-frame rearrangements, and the resulting probabilities were checked against IGoR. Hypergeometric tests were used in a later analysis to score TCR-TCR, TCR-HLA and TCR-CMV co-occurrence, with a repertoire-size bias correction applied to the TCR pairs. A later analysis estimated false discovery rates by permuting HLA or CMV assignments 20 times. In a later analysis, co-occurring TCRs were grouped with DBSCAN, and TCRdist sequence similarity was added when clustering was performed within HLA-allele-positive subsets. For co-occurrence clustering, repertoires with fewer than 30,000 or more than 120,000 public chains were excluded, along with roughly 5 repertoires with anomalous nucleotide sharing. Drawn from immuneACCESS, this table holds only the in-frame rearrangements with V and J called that TCRdb kept. Clones are partly lost; checked studies trace under half to an unresolved V gene and leave the rest unexplained. Clone size and V and J calls were adopted from that table, with D and trimming inferred from the DNA. This sample's records show some 46,000 clones. The ten largest make up about 1.7% of the sample.

Study-wide findings and limitations: Because the 87-base-pair reads could not distinguish some IMGT-functional V segments, including TRBV6-2 and TRBV6-3, those segments were excluded. The classifier was reported to diagnose cytomegalovirus status with high specificity and sensitivity in both the original cohort and the validation cohort. Specific HLA alleles were associated with roughly 17,000 TCR beta sequences at a false discovery rate of 0.05 in a later analysis. HLA typing was unavailable for some donors at each locus, so association tests used only the typed subset. According to a later genetic analysis, donors in an Asian-associated ancestry cluster had fewer N-insertions in productive TCRs than the approximately 690-donor mean. In this cohort, only TCR beta chains were sequenced, and detectable features were limited by the absence of alpha or paired-chain data. A further reported finding was that TCR beta sequences accurately predicted the HLA-A and HLA-B alleles for most subjects in the first cohort. According to a later analysis, TCR association rates differed among HLA loci, with DRB1 alleles showing the most associated TCRs and HLA-C alleles showing the fewest. A later analysis found that most CMV-associated TCR beta chains appeared HLA-restricted, with HLA associations seemingly driven largely by CMV exposure. In a later analysis, several top co-occurrence clusters were reported to appear linked to parvovirus B19, influenza, CMV and Epstein-Barr virus. Because counts were too low, about 15 rarely observed V segments, including chromosome 9 orphons, were left out of the earlier analysis of 587 of the donors. A cluster of highly shared sequence variants was judged likely to be a technical artifact of the sequencing pipeline. V-gene and J-gene trimming of TCR beta chains was associated with a missense DCLRE1C variant in a later genetic analysis, and the association was replicated in an independent cohort. Compared with equally common non-associated chains, HLA-associated TCR beta chains in a later analysis were more clonally expanded and had lower generation probabilities. In an earlier analysis of under 600 of the donors, most TCR beta V segments were observed in productive rearrangements about 90% or about 30% of the time, broadly matching IMGT annotations. Assigning TCR associations to individual alleles was difficult when HLA alleles, especially DR and DQ, strongly co-occurred. A total of fewer than 200 TCR beta chains were listed by the study as associated with cytomegalovirus. Most TCR sequences were observed very rarely across donors, whereas some public TCRs were present in many individuals. The only immune exposure information available for the cohort was CMV serostatus. In vitro tests confirmed that a few of the cytomegalovirus-associated TCR beta chains recognize cytomegalovirus antigens. Sequencing depth was assumed to be roughly uniform across donors in the presence/absence analyses, though that assumption may not hold. Correlated functional status among segregating V segments might be attributable to linkage disequilibrium, but an unknown experimental factor could not be ruled out. According to the authors, the approach could potentially be generalized to other disease states and immunological phenotypes.

About this clone itself: It lacks a known antigen.

Reading the germline V gene gives CDR1 MGHRA and CDR2 YSYEKL. A distance of 7 bases separates the germline ends of V and J, which lose 0 bases and 1 base respectively. There are 14 amino acids in the CDR3, from cysteine to phenylalanine inclusive. Only the CDR3 region is kept as DNA, spanning 42 bases read in frame from base 1. The specimen sequenced was PBMCs. This sequence uses TRBV4-1 and TRBJ2-7; no D gene can be assigned with confidence. The clonotype originates from a woman in her 30s in good health and CMV-seronegative. The nucleotides read TGCGCCAGCAGCCAAGATCCCGGGTCCTACGAGCAGTACTTC. Translated, it reads CASSQDPGSYEQYF.